This T cell receptor (beta chain) is from a study of CD8 T cell repertoires and HIV-1 epitope variants. TCRdb's table, derived via immunoSEQ multiplex PCR, lists solely in-frame clones and lacks some. The profile shows 4,500 to 6,500 clones, about three fifths of them singletons. This clone has a handful of counts. Its antigen is currently unknown. Sequencing used cultured CD8+ T cells derived from PBMCs. The sequence came from a male donor with HIV.

CDR3 in DNA: TGCGCCAGCAGTGGGGACGAATCGGTGCAGTACTTC. Protein product: CASSGDESVQYF. This chain joins TRBV10-1 and TRBJ2-7; D may correspond to TRBD1 or TRBD2 (5 bases each). The CDR3 runs to 12 residues. V gave up 4 bases and J gave up 9 bases, with 13 bases separating them. CDR1 is WNHNN and CDR2 is SYGVQD in the germline V gene (reference sequence).